This T cell receptor (beta chain) was sequenced during a study of OX40 agonist ivuxolimab in advanced cancers. Findings and caveats of the study: Clones of CD4+ and CD8+ blood T cells grew by week 6 at doses of 0.1 to 3.0 mg/kg.

A remark on this clone: Its antigen is unknown. A read error may account for a junction end that differs from germline.

The CDR3 has 13 amino acids. Germline V gene lookup returns CDR1 SGHVS and CDR2 FQNEAQ. Excluded were patients having autoimmune disease history or systemic immunosuppression. Using immunoSEQ multiplex PCR, the repertoire was profiled, and TCRdb retains in-frame clones only, with some absent. The sample consists of about 76,000 clones, 70% to 90% of them appearing once. This TCR was sampled from an adult with an advanced solid tumor such as melanoma, head and neck, liver or kidney cancer. The specimen comprised CD4+ or CD8+ T cells sorted from blood, sampled in a trial of the OX40 agonist ivuxolimab. J is TRBJ2-5 and V is TRBV7-8, with TRBD2 identical over 12 bases. The DNA of the CDR3 is TGTGCCAGCAGCATCGGACTAGCGGGACCCCGGCACTTC. It specifies CASSIGLAGPRHF.